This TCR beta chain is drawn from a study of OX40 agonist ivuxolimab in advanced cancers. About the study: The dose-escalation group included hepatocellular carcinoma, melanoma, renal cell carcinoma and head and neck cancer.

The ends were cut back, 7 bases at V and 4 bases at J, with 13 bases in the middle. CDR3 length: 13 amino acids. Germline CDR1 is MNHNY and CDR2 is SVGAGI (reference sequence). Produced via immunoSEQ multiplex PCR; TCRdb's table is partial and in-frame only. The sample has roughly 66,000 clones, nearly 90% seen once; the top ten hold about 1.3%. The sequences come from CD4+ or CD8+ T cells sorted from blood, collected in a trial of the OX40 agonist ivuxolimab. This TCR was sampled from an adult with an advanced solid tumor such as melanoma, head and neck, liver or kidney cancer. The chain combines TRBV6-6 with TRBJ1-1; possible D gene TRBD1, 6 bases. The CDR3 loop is CASNIQGSTEAFF. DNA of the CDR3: TGTGCCAGCAACATCCAGGGGAGCACTGAAGCTTTCTTT.